This T cell receptor beta chain was recovered during a study of T cell responses to AZD1222 COVID-19 vaccine listed by TCRdb under 2021. Broadly, across the study: Because spike-specific TCR depth and breadth did not differ between the two schedules, AZD1222 recipients who got a second dose at roughly 4 weeks were pooled with those who got a second dose at roughly 12 weeks. A total of 233 trial participants underwent TCR sequencing, of whom under 220 had received two doses of AZD1222 and 26 had received two doses of the MenACWY control vaccine. Trial participants were enrolled into age subgroups of 18-55, 56-69 and 70-plus years, which contained approximately 150, 28 and 58 TCR-sequenced participants, respectively.

What the time point label conveys for this sample: baseline before first vaccination. Samples from vaccinated people were obtained from the UK trials COV001 and COV002, which included a single-blind randomized controlled phase 2/3 trial of AZD1222 (ChAdOx1 nCoV-19) in healthy adults. Trial participant PBMC samples were collected at day 0 and day 28 after the second dose for TCRbeta chain sequencing. The CDR3 regions of human TCRbeta chains were subjected to immunosequencing. Per the source publication's procedure: Repertoire TCRs were checked for matches against a reference library of SARS-CoV-2-specific TCRs that had been generated using the MIRA antigen-specificity platform. Breadth meant the fraction of unique TCRs that were SARS-CoV-2-associated, whereas depth meant the fraction of total T cells that were SARS-CoV-2-associated. Using the MIRA data, every spike-specific TCR was mapped to the spike region that the TCR reacted to and assigned to either a CD4 or a CD8 class. Log10-transformed breadth and depth values were compared by one-way ANOVA with Sidak's multiple comparisons tests. TCRdb took this table from immuneACCESS and kept in-frame rearrangements with V and J called. Such tables lack part of the clones; where checked against another copy, unresolved V genes explain under half of the gap, and the rest is unexplained. Clonal size and the V and J genes are those of that table, whereas D and trimming came from the DNA. The sample table holds 80,000 to 100,000 clones, of which roughly 88% were seen once. The top ten clones comprise roughly 13% of the sample.

From its cysteine to its phenylalanine, the CDR3 spans 15 amino acids. Only the CDR3 region is kept as DNA, spanning 45 bases read in frame from base 1. V lost 3 bases and J lost 4 bases; the stretch between them is 13 bases long. CDR1 MGHRA and CDR2 YSYEKL are derived from the germline V gene. This clone was observed a handful of times. There is no known antigen for this receptor. No per-base quality is available; no much larger clone lies one base away. Study-wide findings and limitations: Conclusions about previously exposed vaccinees were limited because only six AZD1222 recipients were SARS-CoV-2 seropositive at baseline. CD4 TCRs associated with the vaccine covered the entire spike protein, and the dominant responses were in regions 160-218 and 743-854. The 56-69-year group was small, and its depth increase did not reach significance, likely because of low power. After two AZD1222 doses, both the breadth and the depth of spike-specific TCRs were significantly higher than at day 0 and than in MenACWY recipients. No day 14 peak-response samples were available, so repertoires were characterized only after the peak T cell response. Reportedly, almost half of the unique spike-specific TCRs recognized epitopes lying outside the regions that are mutated in the B.1.351 and B.1.1.7 variants. Participants were mostly white British and included more females than males, and it was suggested by the authors that clonal diversity may have been underestimated.

The specimen comprised peripheral blood, sampled on day 0 of AZD1222 vaccination. This clonotype originated in an adult in good health. The rearranged chain carries TRBV4-1 and TRBJ1-3, and the D gene may be TRBD1, 5 bases matching. The DNA sequence is TGCGCCAGCAGCCAGGATGGAGCAGGGGGAAACACCATATATTTT. The resulting protein is CASSQDGAGGNTIYF.